Below, 30 T cell receptor beta chains from the same sample are listed, as sequenced in a study of blood T cell repertoires in COVID-19. Produced via immunoSEQ multiplex PCR; TCRdb's table is partial and in-frame only. The data show approximately 110,000 clones, about 85% seen once. The sample consisted of peripheral blood. Receptors originate from a human donor in a cohort sampled during active COVID-19.

The rearrangement joins TRBV12-3 or TRBV12-4 to TRBJ1-1, with D unclear. The CDR3 runs 13 residues. V lost 1 base and J lost 4, with 7 bases in between. CDR3 nucleotide sequence: TGTGCCAGCAGTTTAGGGGAGGTCACTGAAGCTTTCTTT. Translating gives CASSLGEVTEAFF.

The chain carries TRBV6-5 and TRBJ1-1, with 7 bases fitting TRBD1. Germline V gene sequence: CDR1 MNHEY, CDR2 SVGAGI. V was clipped by 6 bases and J by 4 bases; unmatched bases: 5. CDR3 size: 13 residues. The DNA for the CDR3 is TGTGCCAGCAGCGCCGACAGGGCCACTGAAGCTTTCTTT. This sequence encodes CASSADRATEAFF.

The chain links TRBV5-1 to TRBJ2-3; TRBD2 matches at 12 bases. V was pared by 1 base and J by 2 bases, with 2 bases of the junction left unmatched. Germline assignment: CDR1 SGHRS and CDR2 YFSETQ. This CDR3 has 16 residues. The CDR3 DNA is TGCGCCAGCAGCTTGAGGACTAGCGGGAACACAGATACGCAGTATTTT. Its translation is CASSLRTSGNTDTQYF. Full variable domain (remainder filled in from reference TRBV5-1 and TRBJ2-3): KAGVTQTPRYLIKTRGQQVTLSCSPISGHRSVSWYQQTPGQGLQFLFEYFSETQRNKGNFPGRFSGRQFSNSRSEMNVSTLELGDSALYLCASSLRTSGNTDTQYFGPGTRLTVL.

The V call is TRBV6-1, the J call TRBJ2-7; D perhaps matches TRBD2 (6 bases). V was shortened by 3 bases and J by 2 bases, with 17 bases between the two germline ends. The CDR3 consists of 16 residues. Germline V CDR1 and CDR2: MNHNS, SASEGT. CDR3: CASSEGRDGRTYEQYF. CDR3 nucleotide sequence: TGTGCCAGCAGTGAGGGAAGGGACGGGAGAACCTACGAGCAGTACTTC.

V and J are TRBV5-4 and TRBJ2-7; the D gene is possibly TRBD1 (6 bases). V dropped 4 bases and J dropped 4 bases, with 12 bases sitting between them. Germline loops: CDR1 SGHNT, CDR2 YYREEE (reference sequence). This CDR3 comprises 13 residues. The CDR3 DNA follows: TGTGCCAGCAGCCCCCAGGGGTCTTACGAGCAGTACTTC. This gives the protein CASSPQGSYEQYF.

V gene TRBV7-2 combines with J gene TRBJ1-2; D unresolved. The CDR3 has 14 amino acids. Germline assignment: CDR1 SGHTA and CDR2 FQGNSA. Trimming stripped 3 bases from V and 2 bases from J, with 10 bases between. The DNA of the CDR3 is TGTGCCAGCAGCTTCGGGGTAGAGAACTATGGCTACACCTTC. Protein sequence: CASSFGVENYGYTF.

This clone was observed once. CDR3 in DNA: TGTGCCAGCAGCCGTCAGGGGGCTGGGGAGACCCAGTACTTC. This encodes CASSRQGAGETQYF. The chain carries TRBV5-6 and TRBJ2-5; 8 bases fit TRBD1. Germline CDR1 reads SGHDT; CDR2 reads YYEEEE. This CDR3 has 14 residues. Germline trimming cut 4 bases from V and 5 bases from J; bases unmatched to any gene: 7.

The chain links TRBV24-1 to TRBJ2-3; D is ambiguous. The CDR3 is 12 amino acids. Trimming took off 0 bases at V and 5 bases at J, with 2 bases between the two ends. Looked up from germline, CDR1 is KGHDR and CDR2 is SFDVKD. CDR3 in DNA: TGTGCCACCAGTGATTTGCTAGATACGCAGTATTTT. Encoded protein: CATSDLLDTQYF.

V usage is TRBV28 and J usage is TRBJ1-2; D remains ambiguous. The CDR3 runs 15 residues. Trimming left V 5 bases short and J 4 bases short, with 17 bases between. CDR1 and CDR2 from the germline V gene are MDHEN and SYDVKM. The CDR3 nucleotides read TGTGCCAGCAGTGTAACGGACCCCCGGGGCTATGGCTACACCTTC. Residues: CASSVTDPRGYGYTF.

This chain links TRBV11-2 with TRBJ2-1; 8 nucleotides align to TRBD1. The CDR3 has 17 amino acids. The ends lost 5 bases at V and 8 bases at J; junction bases unmatched: 17. Germline assignment: CDR1 SGHAT and CDR2 FQNNGV. The CDR3 region is CASSPRPGGGFPDEQFF. The CDR3 DNA reads as TGTGCCAGCAGCCCGCGGCCAGGGGGCGGATTTCCCGATGAGCAGTTCTTC.

This clone has just one count. V and J are TRBV5-4 and TRBJ2-5, with 8 positions matching TRBD1. This CDR3 contains 13 residues. The V gene end was trimmed by 3 bases and the J gene end by 6 bases; junction bases not matched to a gene: 4. In germline, CDR1 is SGHNT, CDR2 YYREEE (reference sequence). In DNA form, the CDR3 reads TGTGCCAGCAGCTACGACAGGGGAAAGACCCAGTACTTC. As protein: CASSYDRGKTQYF.

The rearrangement joins TRBV28 to TRBJ1-2; D perhaps matches TRBD1 (5 bases). Per the germline V gene, CDR1 is MDHEN and CDR2 is SYDVKM. The V and J ends lost 7 bases and 3 bases respectively, with 12 bases between them. This CDR3 is 13 amino acids long. The chain's CDR3 is CASMSGQDYGYTF. The CDR3 DNA reads as TGTGCCAGCATGTCCGGACAAGACTATGGCTACACCTTC.

The chain employs TRBV28 and TRBJ2-7; 10 nucleotides line up with TRBD2. Trimming at V came to 5 bases and at J to 0 bases, leaving 4 bases not matched to a gene. CDR1 is MDHEN, CDR2 SYDVKM, per germline. The CDR3 runs 15 residues. CDR3: CASSALAGASYEQYF. The CDR3 DNA is TGTGCCAGCAGTGCCCTAGCGGGGGCCTCCTACGAGCAGTACTTC.

The V and J genes are TRBV4-1 and TRBJ1-2; maybe TRBD1 (6 bases). V lost 0 bases and J 4 bases, leaving 12 bases between the germline ends. Germline CDR1 MGHRA, CDR2 YSYEKL. This CDR3 has 15 residues. The DNA of the CDR3 is TGCGCCAGCAGCCAAGAGAGGCAGGGGAGCTATGGCTACACCTTC. It encodes CASSQERQGSYGYTF.

V and J are TRBV5-5 and TRBJ2-3; a possible D gene is TRBD1 (6 bases). The CDR3 is 15 amino acids. Germline loops: CDR1 SGHKS, CDR2 YYEKEE (reference sequence). V was shortened by 4 bases and J by 1 base, with 13 bases between the two germline ends. The CDR3 nucleotides read TGTGCCAGCAGCCCGGCCCGGACAGGCACAGATACGCAGTATTTT. Protein: CASSPARTGTDTQYF. Full variable domain (missing parts from reference TRBV5-5 and TRBJ2-3): DAGVTQSPTHLIKTRGQQVTLRCSPISGHKSVSWYQQVLGQGPQFIFQYYEKEERGRGNFPDRFSARQFPNYSSELNVNALLLGDSALYLCASSPARTGTDTQYFGPGTRLTVL.

V gene TRBV6-2 or TRBV6-3 combines with J gene TRBJ2-1; perhaps TRBD1 as D (5 bases). V was cut by 1 base and J by 5 bases, with 12 bases left in between. The germline V gene has CDR1 MNHEY and CDR2 SVGEGT. The length of the CDR3 is 15 residues. CDR3 sequence (DNA): TGTGCCAGCAGTTACTGGTGGCAGGGTGACAATGAGCAGTTCTTC. Translating gives CASSYWWQGDNEQFF.

The chain links TRBV5-1 to TRBJ2-5; 10 nucleotides align to TRBD1. The V and J ends lost 7 bases and 3 bases, in that order; junction bases with no gene match: 6. The germline CDR1 and CDR2 sequences are SGHRS and YFSETQ. This CDR3 has 14 amino acids. CDR3 region: CASSGQGVKETQYF. The CDR3, as DNA: TGCGCCAGCTCTGGACAGGGGGTCAAAGAGACCCAGTACTTC.

This chain connects TRBV7-2 to TRBJ2-1; D is uncertain. CDR1 is SGHTA, CDR2 FQGNSA, per germline. The CDR3 has 13 amino acids. V was shortened by 6 bases and J by 4 bases, with 10 bases between the two germline ends. The CDR3 region is CASSNSNYNEQFF. For the CDR3, the DNA is TGTGCCAGCAGTAACAGCAATTACAATGAGCAGTTCTTC.

The rearrangement joins TRBV27 to TRBJ1-1, with 7 bases identical to TRBD1. After removal of 1 base from V and 0 bases from J, the junction contained 8 bases not matched to a gene. Per germline, CDR1 MNHEY and CDR2 SMNVEV (reference sequence). The length of the CDR3 is 17 residues. The CDR3 region has the DNA TGTGCCAGCAGTTTATATCCGACAGGGCGGATGAACACTGAAGCTTTCTTT. It translates to CASSLYPTGRMNTEAFF.

The chain is built from TRBV7-7 and TRBJ1-5, with D maybe TRBD1 (5 bases). The length of the CDR3 is 18 residues. Trimming left V 1 base short and J 7 bases short, with 23 bases between. CDR1 is SSHAT and CDR2 is FNYEAQ in the germline V gene (reference sequence). CDR3 sequence: CASSLVMDTPGVSQPQHF. The CDR3, as DNA: TGTGCCAGCAGCTTAGTCATGGACACTCCGGGCGTATCACAGCCCCAGCATTTT. The entire variable domain, with the rest obtained from reference TRBV7-7 and TRBJ1-5, is as follows: GAGVSQSPRYKVTKRGQDVTLRCDPISSHATLYWYQQALGQGPEFLTYFNYEAQPDKSGLPSDRFSAERPEGSISTLTIQRTEQRDSAMYRCASSLVMDTPGVSQPQHFGDGTRLSIL.

V gene TRBV5-1 combines with J gene TRBJ1-2; a weak D match, TRBD1 (5 bases). The germline V gene has CDR1 SGHRS and CDR2 YFSETQ. The CDR3 contains 14 residues. Trimming pared 0 bases from V and 8 bases from J, leaving 14 bases between. DNA for the CDR3: TGCGCCAGCAGCTTGGCCGGGGGATCAGGGGGCTACACCTTC. It yields the protein CASSLAGGSGGYTF.

The rearrangement uses TRBV9 and TRBJ1-1; TRBD1 might be the D (6 bases). This CDR3 has 15 residues. The ends were cut back, 3 bases at V and 2 bases at J, with 14 bases in the middle. Per the germline V gene, CDR1 is SGDLS and CDR2 is YYNGEE. CDR3 DNA sequence: TGTGCCAGCAGCGGGTCCGGGACACTCAACACTGAAGCTTTCTTT. Its protein product is CASSGSGTLNTEAFF.

Concerning this clone: The junction differs from germline at one of its ends, possibly a read error. V is TRBV7-7 and J is TRBJ1-5, with D tentatively TRBD1 (6 bases). This CDR3 contains 14 residues. Germline-derived CDR1 and CDR2 are SSHAT and FNYEAQ (reference sequence). This CDR3 reads CASSLEQGLQPQHF. The CDR3 DNA sequence: TGTGCTAGCAGCTTAGAACAGGGTCTTCAGCCCCAGCATTTT.

This chain connects TRBV7-2 to TRBJ2-5; 8 nucleotides agree with TRBD2. This CDR3 is built from 14 residues. Germline V gene sequence: CDR1 SGHTA, CDR2 FQGNSA. Trimming removed 3 bases from V and 3 bases from J; junction bases left unmatched: 3. The CDR3 bases are TGTGCCAGCAGCTTGTTAGCGGGGAAAGAGACCCAGTACTTC. Translating gives CASSLLAGKETQYF. The complete variable domain, with remaining parts taken from reference TRBV7-2 and TRBJ2-5, reads GAGVSQSPSNKVTEKGKDVELRCDPISGHTALYWYRQSLGQGLEFLIYFQGNSAPDKSGLPSDRFSAERTGGSVSTLTIQRTQQEDSAVYLCASSLLAGKETQYFGPGTRLLVL.

The chain couples TRBV14 to TRBJ2-3, with D perhaps matching TRBD2 (5 bases). Trimming shortened V by 1 base and J by 6 bases, and 14 bases separated the two germline ends. The CDR3 loop spans 15 amino acids. The germline CDR1 and CDR2 sequences are SGHDN and FVKESK. CDR3 protein: CASSQGIFERDTQYF. The CDR3 nucleotides are TGTGCCAGCAGCCAAGGAATCTTCGAGCGGGATACGCAGTATTTT.

In DNA, the CDR3 is TGCAGCGCAAGACGGGAGGGTGAAAAACTGTTTTTT. This codes for CSARREGEKLFF. This rearrangement joins TRBV29-1 to TRBJ1-4; D ambiguous. Trimming took 7 bases from V and 7 from J, leaving 13 bases between them. There are 12 residues in the CDR3. Germline CDR1 SQVTM, CDR2 ANQGSEA.

The chain couples TRBV19 to TRBJ2-1; a possible D gene is TRBD2 (7 bases). Trimming shortened V by 1 base and J by 8 bases, and 15 bases separated the two germline ends. The germline CDR1 and CDR2 sequences are LNHDA and SQIVND (reference sequence). This CDR3 is built from 15 residues. The CDR3 region is CASSIGWGGPDEQFF. The DNA for the CDR3 is TGTGCCAGTAGTATAGGCTGGGGGGGCCCGGATGAGCAGTTCTTC.

CDR3 amino acids: CASSPSLTYEQYF. Written as DNA, the CDR3 is TGTGCCAGCTCACCCTCCCTAACCTACGAGCAGTACTTC. The chain carries TRBV18 and TRBJ2-7; D ambiguous. V was cut by 3 bases and J by 2 bases, with 8 bases left in between. CDR3 length: 13 residues. Germline loops: CDR1 KGHSH, CDR2 LQKENI.

V usage is TRBV7-2 and J usage is TRBJ1-2; a weak D match, TRBD1 (6 bases). Looked up from germline, CDR1 is SGHTA and CDR2 is FQGNSA. V lost 2 bases, J lost 3 bases, and 16 bases lay in between. The CDR3 spans 16 residues. CDR3 amino acids: CASSLPPGGRDYGYTF. In nucleotides, the CDR3 is TGTGCCAGCAGCTTACCCCCCGGGGGGCGAGACTATGGCTACACCTTC.

This clone was seen only a few times. The chain joins TRBV19 to TRBJ2-1; TRBD1 matches at 7 bases. The CDR3 extends over 14 amino acids. Germline-derived CDR1 and CDR2 are LNHDA and SQIVND (reference sequence). The ends lost 6 bases at V and 5 bases at J; junction bases unmatched: 7. Here the CDR3 reads CASSHGQVDNEQFF. As DNA, the CDR3 is TGTGCCAGTAGCCATGGACAGGTGGACAATGAGCAGTTCTTC.